One sample yielded the 13 T cell receptor beta chains listed below, sequenced in a study of blood T cell repertoires in COVID-19. Sequenced by immunoSEQ multiplex PCR; TCRdb stores in-frame clones only, minus some. The sample has some 35,000 clones; 87% are singletons. Specimen: peripheral blood. Source of these receptors: a human donor in a cohort sampled during active COVID-19.

V is TRBV5-6 and J is TRBJ1-2; 12 bases fit TRBD1. The CDR3 covers 15 residues. The germline V gene encodes CDR1 SGHDT and CDR2 YYEEEE. The ends lost 5 bases at V and 7 bases at J; junction bases unmatched: 9. The CDR3 region is CASSPTGTGGTGYTF. For the CDR3, the DNA is TGTGCCAGCAGTCCAACCGGGACAGGGGGCACTGGCTACACCTTC. The variable domain in full, completed from reference TRBV5-6 and TRBJ1-2, reads DAGVTQSPTHLIKTRGQQVTLRCSPKSGHDTVSWYQQALGQGPQFIFQYYEEEERQRGNFPDRFSGHQFPNYSSELNVNALLLGDSALYLCASSPTGTGGTGYTFGSGTRLTVV.

V gene TRBV3-1 (or the pseudogene TRBV3-2) combines with J gene TRBJ1-1; unclear D gene. This CDR3 has 12 amino acids. V lost 2 bases to trimming and J lost 6 bases, with 7 bases between them. Germline V gene data show CDR1 as LGHDT and CDR2 as YNNKEL (reference sequence). The CDR3 sequence is CASSQSGAEAFF. The DNA of the CDR3 is TGTGCCAGCAGCCAATCCGGGGCTGAAGCTTTCTTT.

The gene calls are TRBV2 and TRBJ1-2; TRBD1 is a possible D gene (6 bases). V was shortened by 4 bases and J by 2 bases, with 11 bases between the two germline ends. CDR3 size: 14 residues. Germline CDR1 is SNHLY and CDR2 is FYNNEI. The CDR3 reads CASSVTGPNYGYTF. The CDR3 DNA reads as TGTGCCAGCAGTGTCACAGGGCCCAACTATGGCTACACCTTC.

The genes are TRBV18 and TRBJ2-5, with D perhaps matching TRBD1 (6 bases). The CDR3 has 14 residues. From germline, CDR1 is KGHSH and CDR2 LQKENI. The V gene lost 3 bases and the J gene lost 1 base, with 9 bases spanning the gap. This chain's CDR3 is CASSPRGLQETQYF. CDR3 nucleotides: TGTGCCAGCTCACCCAGGGGCCTCCAAGAGACCCAGTACTTC.

The chain has TRBV5-4 and TRBJ1-6, with D possibly being TRBD1 (5 bases). The CDR3 spans 14 residues. From germline, CDR1 is SGHNT and CDR2 YYREEE (reference sequence). V was cut by 6 bases and J by 10 bases, with 17 bases left in between. CDR3 in DNA: TGTGCCAGCAACCTACTCGGGGGTGAGTCACCCCTCCACTTT. Translating gives CASNLLGGESPLHF.

J is TRBJ2-2 and V is TRBV6-4; D is undetermined. V lost 7 bases, J lost 0 bases, and 9 bases lay in between. The length of the CDR3 is 14 residues. Germline values: CDR1 MRHNA, CDR2 SNTAGT. The CDR3, as DNA: TGTGCCAGCACTGGCAGTGCGAACACCGGGGAGCTGTTTTTT. Protein: CASTGSANTGELFF.

V gene TRBV24-1 combines with J gene TRBJ2-1; 13 positions match TRBD2. V lost 6 bases and J lost 8; bases outside the gene matches: 3. Germline V CDR1 and CDR2: KGHDR, SFDVKD. This CDR3 region has 14 residues. In DNA, the CDR3 is TGTGCCACCAGTTACGGACTAGCGGGGGATGAGCAGTTCTTC. Translating gives CATSYGLAGDEQFF.

The chain uses TRBV28 and TRBJ2-5; TRBD2 might be the D (6 bases). This CDR3 region has 12 residues. Trimming pared 10 bases from V and 5 bases from J, leaving 14 bases between. The germline V gene has CDR1 MDHEN and CDR2 SYDVKM. The CDR3 protein is CATGGLAETQYF. The CDR3 bases are TGTGCCACCGGAGGGCTAGCGGAGACCCAGTACTTC.

This chain joins TRBV19 and TRBJ2-1; D remains ambiguous. The V and J ends lost 4 bases and 2 bases respectively, with 9 bases between them. Germline V CDR1 and CDR2: LNHDA, SQIVND (reference sequence). The CDR3 is made up of 14 amino acids. CDR3: CASSSRVAYNEQFF. CDR3 nucleotides: TGTGCCAGTAGTAGCCGGGTCGCCTACAATGAGCAGTTCTTC.

The chain recombines TRBV6-2 or TRBV6-3 with TRBJ2-1; 9 nucleotides match TRBD2. The CDR3 totals 15 residues. V was pared by 2 bases and J by 10 bases, with 9 bases of the junction left unmatched. CDR1 is MNHEY and CDR2 is SVGEGT in the germline V gene. The CDR3, as DNA: TGTGCCAGCAGTTACCCCCATGGGACTAGCAGCGAGCAGTTCTTC. Translating it yields CASSYPHGTSSEQFF.

The rearrangement links TRBV19 to TRBJ2-3; 9 positions match TRBD1. The germline V gene has CDR1 LNHDA and CDR2 SQIVND (reference sequence). CDR3 length: 17 residues. J lost 2 bases, V lost 3 bases, and 9 bases had no gene match. CDR3 sequence: CASSILGTGSITDTQYF. In DNA, the CDR3 is TGTGCCAGTAGTATTCTCGGGACAGGGTCAATCACAGATACGCAGTATTTT.

The chain is built from TRBV5-8 and TRBJ1-4; unclear D gene. CDR3 length: 15 residues. CDR1 is SGHTS, CDR2 YDEGEE, per germline. Trimming took off 4 bases at V and 1 base at J, with 11 bases between the two ends. The CDR3 loop is CASSPVTGTNEKLFF. CDR3 nucleotides: TGTGCCAGCAGCCCCGTTACGGGAACTAATGAAAAACTGTTTTTT.

The chain couples TRBV28 to TRBJ2-2; possible D gene TRBD2, 5 bases. V was shortened by 4 bases and J by 4 bases, with 16 bases between the two germline ends. The CDR3 has 16 residues. From germline, CDR1 is MDHEN and CDR2 SYDVKM. The CDR3 DNA is TGTGCCAGCAGTTACCCCAGGAGGTCGAGCACCGGGGAGCTGTTTTTT. Translating it yields CASSYPRRSSTGELFF.